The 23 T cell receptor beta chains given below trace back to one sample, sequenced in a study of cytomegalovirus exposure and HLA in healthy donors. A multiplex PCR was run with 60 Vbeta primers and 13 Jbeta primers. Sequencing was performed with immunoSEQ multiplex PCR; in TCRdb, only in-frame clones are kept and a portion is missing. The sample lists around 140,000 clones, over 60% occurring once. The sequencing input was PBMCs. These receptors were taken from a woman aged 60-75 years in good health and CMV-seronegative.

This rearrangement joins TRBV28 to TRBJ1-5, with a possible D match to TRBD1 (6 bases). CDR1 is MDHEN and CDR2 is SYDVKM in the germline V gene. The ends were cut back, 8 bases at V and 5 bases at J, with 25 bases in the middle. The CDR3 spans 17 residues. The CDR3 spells CASRGTPGVRRDQPQHF. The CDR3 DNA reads TGTGCCAGCCGTGGGACGCCAGGGGTCCGACGGGATCAGCCCCAGCATTTT.

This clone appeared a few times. The CDR3 region has the DNA TGTGCCAGCAGTGAAGCGGCTACAGGGAACTATGGCTACACCTTC. Translated: CASSEAATGNYGYTF. This chain joins TRBV6-1 and TRBJ1-2, with a weak D call TRBD1 (6 bases). This CDR3 has 15 residues. Trimming cost V 0 bases and J 2 bases, with 10 bases left between them. The germline V gene has CDR1 MNHNS and CDR2 SASEGT.

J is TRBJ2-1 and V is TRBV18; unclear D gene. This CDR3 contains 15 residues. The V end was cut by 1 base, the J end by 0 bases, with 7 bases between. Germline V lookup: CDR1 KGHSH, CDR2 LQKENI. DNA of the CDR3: TGTGCCAGCTCACCACTCGTGAGCTCCTACAATGAGCAGTTCTTC. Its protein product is CASSPLVSSYNEQFF.

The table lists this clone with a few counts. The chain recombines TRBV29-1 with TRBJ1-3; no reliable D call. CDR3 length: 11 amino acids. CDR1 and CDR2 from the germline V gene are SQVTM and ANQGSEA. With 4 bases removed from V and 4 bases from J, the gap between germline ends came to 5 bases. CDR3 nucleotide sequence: TGCAGCGTTGTATTCGGAAACACCATATATTTT. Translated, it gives CSVVFGNTIYF.

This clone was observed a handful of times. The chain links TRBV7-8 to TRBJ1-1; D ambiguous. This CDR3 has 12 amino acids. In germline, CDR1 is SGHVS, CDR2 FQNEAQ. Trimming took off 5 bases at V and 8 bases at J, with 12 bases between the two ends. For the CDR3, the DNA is TGTGCCAGCAGCCCATCTAGAGGGGAAGCTTTCTTT. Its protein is CASSPSRGEAFF.

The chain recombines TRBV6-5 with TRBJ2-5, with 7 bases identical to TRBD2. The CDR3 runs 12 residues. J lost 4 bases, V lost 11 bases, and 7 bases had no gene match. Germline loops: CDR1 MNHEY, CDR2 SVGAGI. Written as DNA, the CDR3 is TGTGCCGTAGGGAGGGCCCCAGAGACCCAGTACTTC. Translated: CAVGRAPETQYF.

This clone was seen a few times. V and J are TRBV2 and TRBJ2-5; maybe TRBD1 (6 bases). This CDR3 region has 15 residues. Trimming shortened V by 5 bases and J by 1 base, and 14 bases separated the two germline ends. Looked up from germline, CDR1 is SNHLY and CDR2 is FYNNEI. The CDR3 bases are TGTGCCAGCAGTTCACGGACAGCGCTCCAAGAGACCCAGTACTTC. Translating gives CASSSRTALQETQYF.

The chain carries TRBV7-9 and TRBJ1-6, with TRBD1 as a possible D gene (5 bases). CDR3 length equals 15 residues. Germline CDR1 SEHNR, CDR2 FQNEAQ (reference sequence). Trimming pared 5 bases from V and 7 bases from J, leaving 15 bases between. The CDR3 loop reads CASSRAGSGNSPLHF. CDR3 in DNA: TGTGCCAGCAGCCGAGCGGGGTCAGGGAATTCACCCCTCCACTTT.

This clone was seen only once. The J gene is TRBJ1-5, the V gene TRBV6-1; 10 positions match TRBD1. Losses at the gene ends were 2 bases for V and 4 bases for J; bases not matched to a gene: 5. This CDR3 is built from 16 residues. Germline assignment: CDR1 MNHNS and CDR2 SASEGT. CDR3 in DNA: TGTGCCAGCAGTGAAAAGACAGGGGGCTTTAATCAGCCCCAGCATTTT. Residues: CASSEKTGGFNQPQHF.

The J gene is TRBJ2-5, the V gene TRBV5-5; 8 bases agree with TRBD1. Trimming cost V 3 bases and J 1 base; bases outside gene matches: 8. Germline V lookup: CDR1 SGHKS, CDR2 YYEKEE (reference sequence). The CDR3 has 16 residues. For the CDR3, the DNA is TGTGCCAGCAGCTCCCTCTCTACAGGGGGCCAAGAGACCCAGTACTTC. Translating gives CASSSLSTGGQETQYF.

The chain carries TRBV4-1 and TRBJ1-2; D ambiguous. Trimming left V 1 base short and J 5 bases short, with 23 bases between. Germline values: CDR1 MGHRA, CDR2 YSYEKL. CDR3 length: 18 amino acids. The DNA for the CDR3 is TGCGCCAGCAGCCAAGCCGCGTTCGCTCTCACATCACTATATGGCTACACCTTC. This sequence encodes CASSQAAFALTSLYGYTF.

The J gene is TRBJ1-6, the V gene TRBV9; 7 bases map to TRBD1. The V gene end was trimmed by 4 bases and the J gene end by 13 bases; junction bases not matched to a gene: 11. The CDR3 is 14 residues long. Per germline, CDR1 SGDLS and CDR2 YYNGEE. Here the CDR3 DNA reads TGTGCCAGCAGCCCCCGGGACAGCCCCGCGCCCCTCCACTTT. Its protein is CASSPRDSPAPLHF.

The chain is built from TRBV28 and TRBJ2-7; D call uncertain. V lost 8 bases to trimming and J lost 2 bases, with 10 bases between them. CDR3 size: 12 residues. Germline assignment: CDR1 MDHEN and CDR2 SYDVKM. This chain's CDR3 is CASGSDTYEQYF. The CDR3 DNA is TGTGCCAGCGGTTCAGACACCTACGAGCAGTACTTC.

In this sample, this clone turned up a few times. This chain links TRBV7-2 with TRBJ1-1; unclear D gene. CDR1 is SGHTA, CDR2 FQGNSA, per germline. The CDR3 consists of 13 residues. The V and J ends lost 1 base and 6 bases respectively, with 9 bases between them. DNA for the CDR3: TGTGCCAGCAGCTTAGAGCAGGCTTCTGAAGCTTTCTTT. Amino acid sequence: CASSLEQASEAFF.

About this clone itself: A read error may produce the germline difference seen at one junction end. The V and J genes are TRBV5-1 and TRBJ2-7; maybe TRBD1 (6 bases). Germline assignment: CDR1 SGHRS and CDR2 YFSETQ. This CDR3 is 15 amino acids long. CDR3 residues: CASSPDRSHLYGQYF. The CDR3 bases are TGCGCCAGCAGCCCCGACAGGTCCCATCTCTACGGGCAGTACTTC.

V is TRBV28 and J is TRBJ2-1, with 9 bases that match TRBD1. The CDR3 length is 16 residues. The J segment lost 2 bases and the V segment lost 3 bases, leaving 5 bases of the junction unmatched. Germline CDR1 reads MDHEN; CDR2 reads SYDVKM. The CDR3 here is CASSLAGQGTYNEQFF. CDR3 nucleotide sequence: TGTGCCAGCAGTTTGGCGGGACAGGGAACCTACAATGAGCAGTTCTTC.

In DNA, the CDR3 is TGCAGTGCTAGTATCGGGGAGCTGTTTTTT. This codes for CSASIGELFF. V is TRBV20-1 and J is TRBJ2-2; D is undetermined. The CDR3 loop spans 10 amino acids. Trimming removed 3 bases from V and 7 bases from J, with 3 bases in between. The germline CDR1 and CDR2 sequences are DFQATT and SNEGSKA (reference sequence).

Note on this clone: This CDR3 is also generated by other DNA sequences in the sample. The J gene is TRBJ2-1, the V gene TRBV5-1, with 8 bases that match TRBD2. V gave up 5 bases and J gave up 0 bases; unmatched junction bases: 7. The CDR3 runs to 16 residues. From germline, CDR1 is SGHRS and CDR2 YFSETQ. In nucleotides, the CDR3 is TGCGCCAGCAGTCTGCTCGCGGGGGGCTCCTACAATGAGCAGTTCTTC. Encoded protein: CASSLLAGGSYNEQFF.

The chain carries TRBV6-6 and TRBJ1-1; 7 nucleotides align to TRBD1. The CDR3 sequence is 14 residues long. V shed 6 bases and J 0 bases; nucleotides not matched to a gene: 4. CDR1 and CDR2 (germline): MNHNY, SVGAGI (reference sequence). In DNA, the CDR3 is TGTGCCAGCAGAAGGACAGGTCTGAACACTGAAGCTTTCTTT. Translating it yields CASRRTGLNTEAFF.

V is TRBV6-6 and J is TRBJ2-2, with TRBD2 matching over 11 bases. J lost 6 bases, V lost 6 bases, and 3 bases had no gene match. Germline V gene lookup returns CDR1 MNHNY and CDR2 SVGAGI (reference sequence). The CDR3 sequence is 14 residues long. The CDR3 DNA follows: TGTGCCAGCAGGGAACTAGCGGGGGCCGGGGAGCTGTTTTTT. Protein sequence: CASRELAGAGELFF.

The CDR3 DNA follows: TGCGCCAGCAGCCCGGGGGTGGCGGGAGGGCCTCGGAATGAGCAGTTCTTC. It yields the protein CASSPGVAGGPRNEQFF. The chain uses TRBV5-1 and TRBJ2-1; 9 bases are a match to TRBD2. Trimming cost V 4 bases and J 7 bases; bases outside gene matches: 15. CDR3 length: 17 residues. From germline, CDR1 is SGHRS and CDR2 YFSETQ.

The chain's CDR3 is CASSDRGLPSGEQFF. The CDR3 nucleotides are TGTGCCAGTAGTGACAGGGGGTTGCCATCCGGTGAGCAGTTCTTC. The gene calls are TRBV19 and TRBJ2-1, with 9 positions matching TRBD1. The CDR3 is 15 amino acids. Per germline, CDR1 LNHDA and CDR2 SQIVND (reference sequence). Germline trimming cut 5 bases from V and 9 bases from J; bases unmatched to any gene: 11. Full variable domain (remainder filled in from reference TRBV19 and TRBJ2-1): DGGITQSPKYLFRKEGQNVTLSCEQNLNHDAMYWYRQDPGQGLRLIYYSQIVNDFQKGDIAEGYSVSREKKESFPLTVTSAQKNPTAFYLCASSDRGLPSGEQFFGPGTRLTVL.

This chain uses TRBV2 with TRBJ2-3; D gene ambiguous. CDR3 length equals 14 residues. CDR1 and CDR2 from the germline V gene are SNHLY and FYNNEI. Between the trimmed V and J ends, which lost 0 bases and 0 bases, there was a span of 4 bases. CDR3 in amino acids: CASSEAVSTDTQYF. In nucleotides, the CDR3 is TGTGCCAGCAGTGAAGCCGTGAGCACAGATACGCAGTATTTT.